This T cell receptor (beta chain) was recorded in a study of blood T cell repertoires in COVID-19. This clone has a handful of counts. TCRdb keeps only in-frame clones here, not all; method: immunoSEQ multiplex PCR. The data contain around 270,000 clones, 75% to 90% of them singletons. This TCR derives from a woman aged 25-40 years who had recovered from COVID-19. Sequenced sample: PBMCs or T cells enriched from blood (not recorded which).

CDR3 loop: CASSPNDRGNGYTF. The DNA for the CDR3 is TGTGCCAGCAGTCCGAACGACAGGGGGAATGGCTACACCTTC. This rearrangement joins TRBV27 to TRBJ1-2; 9 bases line up with TRBD1. The CDR3 extends over 14 amino acids. Germline V gives CDR1 MNHEY, CDR2 SMNVEV (reference sequence). V was clipped by 5 bases and J by 6 bases; unmatched bases: 7.